This entry lists 3 T cell receptor beta chains sequenced from one sample in a study of blood T cells in healthy people across ages. For the second PCR, which ran for roughly 6 to 12 cycles, a sample-barcoded 5' primer and a J-beta primer mix were used. TCRdb called the 5' RACE reads again in MiXCR, with one record for every CDR3 protein. Of 700,000 to 850,000 distinct CDR3 sequences listed, roughly 34% were seen once; the top ten hold approximately 12%. Sequencing used blood. The receptors originated from a man between 18 and 35 years old in good health.

The CDR3 region is CASSLPDPGAEQFF. The CDR3 coding sequence is TGCGCCAGCAGCTTACCGGACCCGGGGGCTGAGCAGTTCTTC. J is TRBJ2-1 and V is TRBV5-1; D possibly uses TRBD1 or TRBD2 (6 bases each). CDR3 length: 14 residues. The V gene's germline CDR1 is SGHRS and CDR2 YFSETQ. Trimming removed 2 bases at V and 9 bases at J, with 15 bases between.

This clonotype was seen at least ten times. The genes are TRBV7-2 and TRBJ1-1; no clear D gene. Germline V gene data show CDR1 as SGHTA and CDR2 as FQGNSA. Trimming shortened V by 2 bases and J by 11 bases, and 12 bases separated the two germline ends. The CDR3 spans 12 residues. CDR3 sequence: CASSLSARAAFF. The CDR3 DNA follows: TGTGCCAGCAGCTTAAGCGCCCGGGCGGCTTTCTTT.

This clonotype has at least ten counts. The chain recombines TRBV29-1 with TRBJ2-1; D unresolved. Germline lookup yields CDR1 SQVTM and CDR2 ANQGSEA. CDR3 length equals 13 residues. The germline V and J ends were trimmed by 4 bases and 4 bases, with 11 bases remaining between them. The CDR3 reads CSVGGRMYNEQFF. The DNA of the CDR3 is TGCAGCGTTGGTGGACGGATGTACAATGAGCAGTTCTTC.